The next 8 T cell receptor beta chains were all read from a single sample in a study of radiotherapy plus CTLA-4 blockade in lung cancer. Method: immunoSEQ multiplex PCR; TCRdb's copy keeps in-frame clones and lacks some. Here the sample spans about 53,000 clones, 84% being singletons. Sequenced material: peripheral blood, taken from a patient treated with radiotherapy plus ipilimumab. These receptors were collected from a human donor with non-small cell lung cancer whose response to radiotherapy plus ipilimumab could not be evaluated.

V and J are TRBV5-1 and TRBJ2-3; D possibly corresponds to TRBD2 (5 bases). Germline CDR1 and CDR2: SGHRS and YFSETQ. Trimming cost V 5 bases and J 5 bases, with 12 bases left between them. The CDR3 has 13 residues. CDR3 in amino acids: CASRTAGGDTQYF. The CDR3 DNA sequence: TGCGCCAGCAGGACGGCGGGCGGAGATACGCAGTATTTT. Using reference TRBV5-1 and TRBJ2-3 for the parts outside the CDR3, the full variable domain is KAGVTQTPRYLIKTRGQQVTLSCSPISGHRSVSWYQQTPGQGLQFLFEYFSETQRNKGNFPGRFSGRQFSNSRSEMNVSTLELGDSALYLCASRTAGGDTQYFGPGTRLTVL.

The V call is TRBV28, the J call TRBJ2-2, with 7 nucleotides matching TRBD1. Germline V gives CDR1 MDHEN, CDR2 SYDVKM. This CDR3 contains 13 residues. Trimming took 3 bases from V and 5 from J; bases not matched to a gene: 0. CDR3 DNA: TGTGCCAGCAGTTTGGGACAGACCGGGGAGCTGTTTTTT. Protein sequence: CASSLGQTGELFF.

The chain links TRBV5-6 to TRBJ2-7, with a possible D match to TRBD1 (5 bases). CDR3 length: 18 amino acids. V was shortened by 1 base and J by 0 bases, with 20 bases between the two germline ends. Germline CDR1 is SGHDT and CDR2 is YYEEEE. CDR3 region: CASSLSRRVILPSYEQYF. CDR3 DNA: TGTGCCAGCAGCTTGAGTCGCAGGGTGATCCTACCCTCCTACGAGCAGTACTTC.

The chain couples TRBV28 to TRBJ2-1; 9 nucleotides agree with TRBD2. The CDR3 is made up of 17 amino acids. The germline V gene encodes CDR1 MDHEN and CDR2 SYDVKM. The junction had 5 bases not matched to a gene; V was cut back by 2 bases and J by 0 bases. In DNA, the CDR3 is TGTGCCAGCAGTTTAGCGGGAGGGCCCCGCTCCTACAATGAGCAGTTCTTC. It is translated as CASSLAGGPRSYNEQFF.

This rearrangement joins TRBV5-1 to TRBJ2-2; no clear D. There are 17 residues in the CDR3. Germline V gives CDR1 SGHRS, CDR2 YFSETQ. Trimming shortened V by 0 bases and J by 5 bases, and 17 bases separated the two germline ends. CDR3 in DNA: TGCGCCAGCAGCTTGGCCTTTTCGACTCTCACTACCGGGGAGCTGTTTTTT. Translation: CASSLAFSTLTTGELFF.

The rearrangement joins TRBV4-1 to TRBJ1-5; TRBD1 aligns across 12 bases. V trimming: 3 bases; J trimming: 0 bases; junction bases outside the gene matches: 3. Germline values: CDR1 MGHRA, CDR2 YSYEKL. The CDR3 is 17 residues long. The CDR3 sequence: CASSQGQGAYSNQPQHF. Here the CDR3 DNA reads TGCGCCAGCAGCCAGGGACAGGGGGCTTATAGCAATCAGCCCCAGCATTTT.

This chain joins TRBV7-9 and TRBJ2-5; TRBD1 aligns across 9 bases. V lost 3 bases and J lost 5; bases outside the gene matches: 10. The germline V gene encodes CDR1 SEHNR and CDR2 FQNEAQ (reference sequence). The CDR3 has 16 residues. In DNA form, the CDR3 reads TGTGCCAGCAGCTTCCGAACACAGGGGGCGCGGGAGACCCAGTACTTC. This codes for CASSFRTQGARETQYF.

J is TRBJ1-2 and V is TRBV19, with 8 nucleotides matching TRBD1. Germline V lookup: CDR1 LNHDA, CDR2 SQIVND (reference sequence). Trimming removed 7 bases from V and 5 bases from J; junction bases left unmatched: 6. The CDR3 is made up of 13 amino acids. The CDR3 here is CASTADRGYGYTF. The CDR3 DNA reads TGTGCCAGTACCGCAGACAGGGGTTATGGCTACACCTTC.